This T cell receptor (beta chain) comes out of a study of T cell repertoires in cytomegalovirus infection. Each CDR3 protein gets one entry after TCRdb re-called the reads with MiXCR. The table lists a few hundred thousand distinct CDR3 sequences, about 15% of them singletons. The sample holds a few counts of this clonotype. Its matching antigen is unknown. Study findings and constraints: What dominated the ex vivo response were HLA-C-restricted CMV-specific TCR beta clonotypes.

Material for sequencing was CD8+ T cells from PBMCs. The sequence derives from a human donor in good health (CMV status not recorded). Some clones in this sample may be carry-over from other donors' samples.

CDR3 sequence reads: CSSYGGQQPQHF. In nucleotides, the CDR3 is TGCAGTTCATATGGGGGGCAACAGCCCCAGCATTTT. The chain links TRBV20-1 to TRBJ1-5; D perhaps matches TRBD1 (6 bases). The CDR3 has 12 amino acids. V gave up 8 bases and J gave up 7 bases, with 15 bases separating them. Germline V gives CDR1 DFQATT, CDR2 SNEGSKA (reference sequence).